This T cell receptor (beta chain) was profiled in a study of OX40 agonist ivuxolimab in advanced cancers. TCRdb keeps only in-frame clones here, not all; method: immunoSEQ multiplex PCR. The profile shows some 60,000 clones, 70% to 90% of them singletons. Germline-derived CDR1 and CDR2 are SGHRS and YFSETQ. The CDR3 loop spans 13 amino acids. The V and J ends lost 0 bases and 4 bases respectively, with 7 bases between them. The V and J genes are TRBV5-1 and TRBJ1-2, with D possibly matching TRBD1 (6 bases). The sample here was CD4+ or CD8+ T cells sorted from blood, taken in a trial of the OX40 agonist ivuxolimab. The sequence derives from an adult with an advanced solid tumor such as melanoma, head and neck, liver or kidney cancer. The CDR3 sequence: CASSLEQGYGYTF. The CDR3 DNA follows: TGCGCCAGCAGCTTGGAACAGGGCTATGGCTACACCTTC.